This paragraph reports one T cell receptor (beta chain). The data stem from a study of technical replicates of blood from several donors. V shed 2 bases, J shed 5 bases, and the junction held 3 bases outside the gene matches. The length of the CDR3 is 14 residues. CDR1 is MNHEY and CDR2 is SVGAGI in the germline V gene. Sequencing used immunoSEQ multiplex PCR; TCRdb keeps in-frame clones, though not all of them. The data show about 93,000 clones, 95% seen once. The rearrangement joins TRBV6-5 to TRBJ2-3; 8 nucleotides line up with TRBD2. The clonotype was recovered from a human donor in good health. Sequencing input: T cells isolated from PBMCs. This chain's CDR3 is CASSYALAGDTQYF. The CDR3 DNA is TGTGCCAGCAGTTACGCCCTAGCGGGAGATACGCAGTATTTT.